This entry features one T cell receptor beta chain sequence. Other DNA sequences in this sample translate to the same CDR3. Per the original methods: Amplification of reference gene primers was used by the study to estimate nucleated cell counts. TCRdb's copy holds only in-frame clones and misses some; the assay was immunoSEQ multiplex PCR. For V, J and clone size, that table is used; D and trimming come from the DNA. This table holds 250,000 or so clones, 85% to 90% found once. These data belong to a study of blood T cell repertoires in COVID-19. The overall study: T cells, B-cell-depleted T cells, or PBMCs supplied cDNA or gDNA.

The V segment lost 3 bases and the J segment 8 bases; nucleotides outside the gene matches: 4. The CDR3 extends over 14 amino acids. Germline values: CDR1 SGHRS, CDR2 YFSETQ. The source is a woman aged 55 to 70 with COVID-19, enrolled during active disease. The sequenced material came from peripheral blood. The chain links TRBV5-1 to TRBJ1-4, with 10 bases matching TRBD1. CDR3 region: CASSSGTGDEKLFF. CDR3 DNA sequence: TGCGCCAGCAGCTCCGGGACAGGGGACGAAAAACTGTTTTTT. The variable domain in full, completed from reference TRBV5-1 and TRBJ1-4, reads KAGVTQTPRYLIKTRGQQVTLSCSPISGHRSVSWYQQTPGQGLQFLFEYFSETQRNKGNFPGRFSGRQFSNSRSEMNVSTLELGDSALYLCASSSGTGDEKLFFGSGTQLSVL.